The clone carrying this T cell receptor (beta chain) was detected only a few times. What it binds is unknown. This sample was taken from a study of early T cells in non-severe SARS-CoV-2 infection. Study at large: Bulk RNA isolated from unsorted whole blood underwent sequencing; chains were not paired.

In the library, individual cDNA molecules carried attached unique molecular identifiers. MiXCR was run by TCRdb on the 5' RACE reads, yielding one entry per CDR3 protein. The data contain about 52,000 distinct CDR3 sequences, roughly 8% of them singletons. Trimming removed 4 bases from V and 1 base from J, with 12 bases in between. This CDR3 contains 14 residues. Germline V gene sequence: CDR1 SGDLS, CDR2 YYNGEE. Regarding the study as a whole: Anti-spike CD8 specificities were favored by VDJdb matching, whose results missed private and CD4 specificities.

The J gene is TRBJ2-7, the V gene TRBV9; D not resolved. The receptor's source is an adult who was a healthcare worker with PCR-confirmed SARS-CoV-2 infection or an uninfected control (not recorded which). The sample comprised whole blood. The CDR3 reads CASSPPGRSYEQYF. DNA for the CDR3: TGTGCCAGCAGCCCCCCCGGTCGGTCCTACGAGCAGTACTTC.